This T cell receptor beta chain is drawn from a study of patients and donors after allogeneic stem cell transplantation. This clonotype was found a few times. This CDR3 comprises 14 residues. The germline CDR1 and CDR2 sequences are DFQATT and SNEGSKA (reference sequence). Trimming cost V 3 bases and J 5 bases, with 15 bases left between them. Each CDR3 protein is one row after TCRdb ran MiXCR on the RT-PCR reads. The sample shows 900,000 to 1,000,000 distinct CDR3 sequences, under 20% of them seen only once. The V call is TRBV20-1, the J call TRBJ2-3; tentative D call: TRBD2 (6 bases). The receptor's source is a human donor who was either an allogeneic HSCT recipient or a stem cell or donor lymphocyte infusion donor (not recorded which). It is not recorded whose cells these are; they may come from a transplant donor. Sequencing used blood, either unsorted or a sorted T cell fraction (not recorded which). The DNA for the CDR3 is TGCAGTGCTAGTTCGGCTAGCGCGGGAGATACGCAGTATTTT. This translates into CSASSASAGDTQYF.